The sequence of this T cell receptor (beta chain) was determined in a study of T-cell memory formation after mild COVID-19. Germline CDR1 SGHRS, CDR2 YFSETQ. There are 15 residues in the CDR3. With 0 bases clipped from V and 7 bases from J, the junction kept 9 bases outside the gene matches. As regards this clonotype: The antigen is undetermined.

One entry per CDR3 protein, called by TCRdb with MiXCR from the 5' RACE reads. Among about 430,000 distinct CDR3 sequences listed, 24% were seen once. Study conclusions and caveats: CD4+ bias marked clones expanding day 15 to 37, unlike balanced contracting clones. SARS-CoV-2 specificity of second-wave clones peaking day 37 was unconfirmed.

This receptor was identified in an adult woman who had mild COVID-19 (a few samples of this study predate the infection). Cell type and time point are not known. This chain joins TRBV5-1 and TRBJ1-1; TRBD1 aligns across 7 bases. Input material: PBMCs or a T cell subset sorted from them (not recorded which). CDR3 in amino acids: CASSLDEGAINEAFF. The DNA for the CDR3 is TGCGCCAGCAGCTTGGATGAGGGGGCGATTAATGAAGCTTTCTTT.